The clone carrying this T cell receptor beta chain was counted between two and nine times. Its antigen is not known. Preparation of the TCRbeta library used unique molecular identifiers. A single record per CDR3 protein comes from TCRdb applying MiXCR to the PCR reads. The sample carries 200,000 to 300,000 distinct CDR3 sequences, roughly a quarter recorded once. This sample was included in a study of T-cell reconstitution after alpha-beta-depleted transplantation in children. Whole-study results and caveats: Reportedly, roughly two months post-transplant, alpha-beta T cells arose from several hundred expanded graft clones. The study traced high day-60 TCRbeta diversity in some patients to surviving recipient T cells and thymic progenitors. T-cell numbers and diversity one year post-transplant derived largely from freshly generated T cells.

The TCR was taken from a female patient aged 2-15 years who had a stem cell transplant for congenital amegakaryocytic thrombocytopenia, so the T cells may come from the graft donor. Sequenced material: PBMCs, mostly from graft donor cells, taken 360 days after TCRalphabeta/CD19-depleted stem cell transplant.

The CDR3 sequence is CASSLVSSGTGVTGELFF. The CDR3 DNA reads TGTGCCAGCAGCTTAGTTTCTAGCGGGACAGGGGTAACCGGGGAGCTGTTTTTT. The gene calls are TRBV11-2 and TRBJ2-2; possible D gene TRBD1, 10 bases. The ends were cut back, 1 base at V and 5 bases at J, with 20 bases in the middle. This CDR3 comprises 18 residues. Germline V gives CDR1 SGHAT, CDR2 FQNNGV.